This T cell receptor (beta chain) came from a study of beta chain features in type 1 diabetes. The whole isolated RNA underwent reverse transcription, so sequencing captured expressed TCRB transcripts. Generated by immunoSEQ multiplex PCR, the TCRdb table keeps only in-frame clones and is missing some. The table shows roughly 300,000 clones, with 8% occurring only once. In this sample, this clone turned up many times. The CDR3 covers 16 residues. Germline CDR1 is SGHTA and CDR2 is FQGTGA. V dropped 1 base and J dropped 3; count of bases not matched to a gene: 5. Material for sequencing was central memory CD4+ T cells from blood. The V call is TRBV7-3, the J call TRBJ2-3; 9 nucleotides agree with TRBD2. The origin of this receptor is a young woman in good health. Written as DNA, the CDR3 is TGTGCCAGCAGCTTAAGGGCTAGCGGGACGACAGATACGCAGTATTTT. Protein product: CASSLRASGTTDTQYF.